This T cell receptor (beta chain) was found in a study of blood T cell repertoires in COVID-19. Across the study: Sample material is recorded as cDNA or gDNA derived from T cells, B-cell-depleted T cells, or PBMCs.

Enrolled through a virtual design, the participants were between roughly 18 and 95 years of age and came from 24 US areas. Cohorts were assigned according to the clinical history that participants reported. Original analysis: Reference gene primer amplification in the assay estimated nucleated cell counts. Libraries were prepared by immunoSEQ multiplex PCR; TCRdb keeps only in-frame clonotypes and omits some of them. The DNA gave D and trimming, while V, J and clone size come from that table. The table has a few hundred thousand clones, 85% to 90% seen once; the top ten hold 3% to 4%. The germline gives CDR1 MGHRA, CDR2 YSYEKL. There are 15 residues in the CDR3. The V and J ends lost 1 base and 4 bases, in that order; junction bases with no gene match: 2.

The material sequenced was PBMCs or T cells enriched from blood (not recorded which). The TCR sequence derives from a woman aged 18-29 years in a cohort exposed to, infected with or recovered from COVID-19 (not recorded which). The genes are TRBV4-1 and TRBJ1-5; TRBD1 agrees at 9 bases. The CDR3 loop reads CASSQGQGENQPQHF. The DNA of the CDR3 is TGCGCCAGCAGCCAAGGACAGGGGGAAAATCAGCCCCAGCATTTT.